Listed below are T cell receptor beta chains from one sample, sequenced in a study of T cell repertoires in cytomegalovirus infection. Antigen specificity for these receptors is unknown. TCRdb itself ran the reads through MiXCR, one entry per CDR3 protein. The sample lists 680,000 or so distinct CDR3 sequences, around 31% seen once, with about 20% in the top ten. The sample consisted of cultured PBMCs, taken from culture after CMV antigen stimulation. The receptors here all came from a human donor in good health (CMV status not recorded). Some clones in this sample may be carry-over from other donors' samples. Each CDR3 is given without its conserved first and last residue. Fields, in order: CDR3 length, J gene, V gene, CDR3 protein.

>16|TRBJ2-5|TRBV7-6
ASSLRSGAGGRKETQY
>12|TRBJ2-1|TRBV4-2
ASSQDRVYNEQF
>16|TRBJ2-3|TRBV6-1
ASSEALGLPGLKDTQY
>13|TRBJ2-5|TRBV18
ASTLPSRRGETQY
>12|TRBJ2-2|TRBV7-6
ASSYGGQGGELF
>16|TRBJ1-3|TRBV28
ACRRGRLRSSSGNTIY
>12|TRBJ1-2|TRBV3-1
ASSQDARNYGYT
>12|TRBJ2-7|TRBV3-1
ASSQDVTGGQQY
>14|TRBJ2-6|TRBV7-2
APTAISLSGANVLT
>14|TRBJ1-5|TRBV4-1
ASSPWAGLWNQPQH
>11|TRBJ1-2|TRBV7-8
ASSIDGNYGYT
>14|TRBJ2-1|TRBV7-6
ASSLGDGLSYNEQF
>11|TRBJ2-7|TRBV12-3/TRBV12-4
ASSLARTDEQY
>11|TRBJ2-7|TRBV10-3
ATKVGQAYEQY
>11|TRBJ2-1|TRBV13
ASSPGQAWEQF
>12|TRBJ2-2|TRBV7-2
ASSLRAVTGELF
>12|TRBJ2-5|TRBV7-2
ASSAGLGDGTQY
>12|TRBJ2-1|TRBV12-3/TRBV12-4
ASTPGPTYNEQF
>11|TRBJ2-7|TRBV20-1
SARDRDHYEQY
>14|TRBJ2-5|TRBV15
ATSRGGAGGRETQY
>12|TRBJ2-3|TRBV20-1
SAREARGSDTQY
>12|TRBJ2-5|TRBV12-3/TRBV12-4
ASSFGLRRETQY
>14|TRBJ2-1|TRBV7-2
ASSSRRGRSYNEQF
>11|TRBJ1-2|TRBV12-5
ASGHTRGGGYT
>11|TRBJ2-7|TRBV7-2
ASSLNSVGEQH
>11|TRBJ2-2|TRBV28
ASSFGRAGELF
>11|TRBJ1-2|TRBV29-1
SAEDTVGYGYT
>17|TRBJ2-1|TRBV6-6
ASSYSPPFSGGGHNEQF
>11|TRBJ2-5|TRBV20-1
SAQTTGAETQY
>13|TRBJ2-5|TRBV7-6
ASSPPGGDGETQY
>13|TRBJ2-3|TRBV9
ASSVGGSVGDTQY
>9|TRBJ1-2|TRBV7-2
ASSGTYGYT
>13|TRBJ2-2|TRBV12-3/TRBV12-4
ASSGQGALTGELF